This is a list of T cell receptor beta chains from one sample in a study of blood T cell repertoires in COVID-19. Some clones are missing from TCRdb's copy, which holds only in-frame ones; the method was immunoSEQ multiplex PCR. The table includes about 69,000 clones, approximately 83% detected once. Sequencing was carried out using peripheral blood. The receptors here all came from a man aged 35-49 years with COVID-19, enrolled during active disease. Each CDR3 is given without its conserved first and last residue.

>TRBJ2-1|TRBV19
ASSGLAGGTYNEQF
>TRBJ1-4|TRBV2
ASSIQGTTNEKLF
>TRBJ1-1|TRBV25-1
ASSAGGAGWRTEAF
>TRBJ2-5|TRBV3-1/TRBV3-2
ASRQVGQETQY
>TRBJ1-5|TRBV15
ATSLPGQASQPQH
>TRBJ2-3|TRBV6-5
ASRLGQTTDTQY
>TRBJ2-3|TRBV3-1/TRBV3-2
ASSTWTGTADTQY
>TRBJ2-3|TRBV5-4
ASSSTSGATDTQY
>TRBJ1-1|TRBV5-1
ASSLGSAEAF
>TRBJ2-7|TRBV13
ASSWGTSFYEQY
>TRBJ2-1|TRBV2
ASKIAGVMINEQF
>TRBJ1-1|TRBV18
ASSPGQMADTEAF
>TRBJ1-2|TRBV10-2
ASSEISRYGYT
>TRBJ2-2|TRBV5-6
ASKSGGNKNTGELF
>TRBJ1-1|TRBV19
ASSINFMNTEAF
>TRBJ1-2|TRBV7-9
ASRANFGYT
>TRBJ2-7|TRBV5-1
ASSLAAGNYEQY
>TRBJ2-3|TRBV7-2
ASSLASGHDTQY
>TRBJ1-6|TRBV11-2
ASSPLAQGLNSPLH
>TRBJ1-2|TRBV18
ASSPEHRTGSNYGYT
>TRBJ1-2|TRBV28
ASSSTGYGYT
>TRBJ1-1|TRBV2
ASSDRRDTEAF
>TRBJ1-6|TRBV6-5
ASSYQGPGSPLH
>TRBJ1-1|TRBV5-4
ASSLGGGQLGTEAF
>TRBJ1-5|TRBV28
ASSTRLQNQPQH
>TRBJ2-3|TRBV10-3
AISESTKTSTDTQY
>TRBJ2-2|TRBV27
ASSLGRNTGELF
>TRBJ1-1|TRBV18
ASSVSPGVVGTEAF
>TRBJ2-7|TRBV5-1
ASSLGQGMNEQY
>TRBJ2-1|TRBV28
ASSLQGNEQF
>TRBJ2-2|TRBV10-1
ASKKLAGGSTGELF
>TRBJ1-3|TRBV7-9
ASSLGPSSGNTIY
>TRBJ1-2|TRBV6-6
ASTPGQRSLGYT
>TRBJ1-5|TRBV4-2
ASSQGVIGHRSKQPQH
>TRBJ1-2|TRBV6-5
ASARVPNYGYT
>TRBJ2-3|TRBV5-4
ASSLDPSGGLLVTDTQY
>TRBJ1-1|TRBV6-5
ASTKREENTEAF
>TRBJ2-5|TRBV4-2
ASSPRGGSQETQY
>TRBJ2-2|TRBV5-6
ASKRTGDANTGELF
>TRBJ1-5|TRBV6-2/TRBV6-3
ASSSLGQGRQPQH
>TRBJ2-7|TRBV12-3/TRBV12-4
ASSYGQTEQY
>TRBJ2-1|TRBV19
ASSIRTSGAFEQF
>TRBJ2-1|TRBV2
ASRDSLAGGPDEQF
>TRBJ1-4|TRBV28
ASSLGGTGDEKLF
>TRBJ2-7|TRBV9
ASSVGVVIPYEQY
>TRBJ2-3|TRBV5-4
ASSLEGPEDTQY
>TRBJ1-2|TRBV6-5
ASSTAGGVNGYT
>TRBJ2-1|TRBV5-1
ASSFSQTYNEQF
>TRBJ2-3|TRBV28
ASSLSDTQY
>TRBJ2-2|TRBV27
ASSLRGTGDTGELF
>TRBJ2-3|TRBV5-1
ASSQLEDTQY
>TRBJ2-1|TRBV5-1
ASSLWQGNGNEQF